This T cell receptor (beta chain) was retrieved from a study of blood T cells in healthy people across ages. Alongside a J-beta primer mix, a sample-barcoded 5' primer served in a second PCR lasting roughly 7 to 11 cycles. TCRdb redid the calling of the 5' RACE reads with MiXCR, one entry per CDR3 protein. The sample lists 700,000 or so distinct CDR3 sequences, about a fifth occurring once. CDR1 is LGHNT and CDR2 is FRNRAP in the germline V gene. The CDR3 is 17 amino acids. This clonotype has only a few counts. The sequence came from a man between 70 and 80 years old in good health. The genes are TRBV12-5 and TRBJ2-1; TRBD2 aligns across 9 bases. The assigned J gene may be wrong: the sequence end matches TRBJ2-5 better. Sample: blood. The CDR3 nucleotides read TGTGCTAGTGGTTTGCCCTCCTCTAGCGGGATCGGAGAGACCCAGTACTTC. Its protein is CASGLPSSSGIGETQYF.